The table lists the clone carrying this T cell receptor beta chain with many counts. The data were obtained in a study of T-cell reconstitution after alpha-beta-depleted transplantation in children. Unique molecular identifiers were used in preparing the TCRbeta library. Each CDR3 protein is one row after TCRdb ran MiXCR on the PCR reads. There are around 580,000 distinct CDR3 sequences in the sample; roughly 23% occur only once, and 13% to 15% lies in the top ten. Germline V gives CDR1 LGHNA, CDR2 YSLEER. The CDR3 covers 13 residues. V lost 0 bases and J lost 3, with 4 bases in between. Material: PBMCs, mostly from graft donor cells, obtained 360 days after TCRalphabeta/CD19-depleted stem cell transplant. This sequence joins TRBV4-3 and TRBJ2-3; unclear D gene. The clonotype was recovered from a boy less than two years old who had a stem cell transplant for acute myeloid leukemia, so the T cells may come from the graft donor. CDR3 in DNA: TGCGCCAGCAGCCAAGAAGGGACAGATACGCAGTATTTT. Encoded protein: CASSQEGTDTQYF.